This T cell receptor (beta chain) was profiled in a study of blood T cell repertoires in COVID-19. V was pared by 2 bases and J by 2 bases, with 9 bases of the junction left unmatched. The CDR3 totals 16 residues. Per the germline V gene, CDR1 is SQVTM and CDR2 is ANQGSEA. Some clones are missing from TCRdb's copy, which holds only in-frame ones; the method was immunoSEQ multiplex PCR. Of over 30,000 clones listed, roughly nine tenths are singletons. This chain uses TRBV29-1 with TRBJ2-1, with 7 bases identical to TRBD1. The sequencing input was peripheral blood. This TCR was sampled from a human donor in a cohort sampled during active COVID-19. CDR3 sequence: CSVEQGDRPTYNEQFF. Written as DNA, the CDR3 is TGCAGCGTTGAACAGGGGGACAGACCAACCTACAATGAGCAGTTCTTC.